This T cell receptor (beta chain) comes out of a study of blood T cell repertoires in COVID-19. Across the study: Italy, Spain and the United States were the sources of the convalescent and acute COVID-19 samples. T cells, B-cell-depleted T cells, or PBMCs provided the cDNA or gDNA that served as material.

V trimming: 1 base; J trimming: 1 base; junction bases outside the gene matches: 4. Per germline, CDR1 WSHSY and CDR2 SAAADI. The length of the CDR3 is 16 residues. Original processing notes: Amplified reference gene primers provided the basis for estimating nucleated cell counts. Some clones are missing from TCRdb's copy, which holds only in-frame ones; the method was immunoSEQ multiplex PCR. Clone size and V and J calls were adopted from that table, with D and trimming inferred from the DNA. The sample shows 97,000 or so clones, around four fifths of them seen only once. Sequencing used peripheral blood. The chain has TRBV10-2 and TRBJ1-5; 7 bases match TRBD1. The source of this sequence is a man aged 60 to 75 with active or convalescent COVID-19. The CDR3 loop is CASSEFTGASNQPQHF. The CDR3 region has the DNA TGCGCCAGCAGTGAGTTCACAGGGGCGAGCAATCAGCCCCAGCATTTT.